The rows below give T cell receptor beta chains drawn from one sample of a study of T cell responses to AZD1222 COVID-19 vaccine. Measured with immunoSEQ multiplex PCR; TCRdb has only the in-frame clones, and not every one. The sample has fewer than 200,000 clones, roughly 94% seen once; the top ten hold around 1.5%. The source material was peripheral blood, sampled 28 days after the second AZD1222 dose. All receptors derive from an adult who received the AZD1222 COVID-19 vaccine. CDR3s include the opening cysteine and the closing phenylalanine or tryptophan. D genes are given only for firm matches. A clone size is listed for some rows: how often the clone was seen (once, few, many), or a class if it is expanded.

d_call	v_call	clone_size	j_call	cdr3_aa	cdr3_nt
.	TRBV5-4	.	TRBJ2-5	CASSSQETQYF	TGTGCCAGCAGCTCCCAAGAGACCCAGTACTTC
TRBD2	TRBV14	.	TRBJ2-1	CASSQDPGGGAYEQFF	TGTGCCAGCAGCCAAGATCCGGGCGGGGGGGCCTATGAGCAGTTCTTC
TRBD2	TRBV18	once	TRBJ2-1	CASSRGCGSANEQFF	TGTGCCAGCTCAAGGGGTTGCGGGAGTGCAAATGAGCAGTTCTTC
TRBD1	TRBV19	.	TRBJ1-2	CASTTGVLANYGYTF	TGTGCCAGTACAACAGGGGTCTTAGCTAACTATGGCTACACCTTC
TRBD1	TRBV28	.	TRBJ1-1	CASSLLGTGGTEAFF	TGTGCCAGCAGTTTATTAGGGACAGGGGGCACTGAAGCTTTCTTT
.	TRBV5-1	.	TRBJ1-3	CASTADSSGNTIYF	TGCGCCAGCACGGCGGACAGCTCTGGAAACACCATATATTTT
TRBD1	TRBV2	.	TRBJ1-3	CASRRTGLAGNTIYF	TGTGCCAGCAGACGGACAGGGCTCGCTGGAAACACCATATATTTT
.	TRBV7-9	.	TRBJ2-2	CASSFGPPGKGTGELFF	TGTGCCAGCAGCTTTGGGCCACCAGGGAAGGGCACCGGGGAGCTGTTTTTT
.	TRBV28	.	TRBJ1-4	CASSSGQRGYNEKLFF	TGTGCCAGCAGTTCCGGCCAGCGGGGGTATAATGAAAAACTGTTTTTT
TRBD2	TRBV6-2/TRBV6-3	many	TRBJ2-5	CASSYSILAGGQETQYF	TGTGCCAGCAGTTACTCGATTCTAGCGGGGGGTCAAGAGACCCAGTACTTC
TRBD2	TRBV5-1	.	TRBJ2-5	CASSSTSAANYQETQYF	TGCGCCAGCAGCTCGACTAGCGCTGCTAACTACCAAGAGACCCAGTACTTC
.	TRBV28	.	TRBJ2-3	CASSLWLGTEPNTDTQYF	TGTGCCAGCAGCCTCTGGCTTGGGACCGAACCGAACACAGATACGCAGTATTTT
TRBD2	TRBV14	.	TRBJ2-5	CASSQVLGRGYQETQYF	TGTGCCAGCAGCCAAGTCCTCGGGCGGGGGTACCAAGAGACCCAGTACTTC
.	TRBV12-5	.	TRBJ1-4	CASGLVRGLMYEKLFF	TGTGCTAGTGGTTTGGTACGAGGTTTGATGTATGAAAAACTGTTTTTT
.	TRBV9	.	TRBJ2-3	CASSVWTGSDTQYF	TGTGCCAGCAGCGTATGGACCGGGTCAGATACGCAGTATTTT
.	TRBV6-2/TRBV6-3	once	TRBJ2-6	CASSFGRWGSGANVLTF	TGTGCCAGCAGTTTTGGACGATGGGGCTCTGGGGCCAACGTCCTGACTTTC
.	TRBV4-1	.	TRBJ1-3	CASSQHRVFTTRGSGNTIYF	TGCGCCAGCAGCCAACACAGGGTCTTTACAACAAGAGGGTCTGGAAACACCATATATTTT
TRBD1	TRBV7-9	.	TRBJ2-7	CASSLARARDRVPDEQYF	TGTGCCAGCAGTTTAGCCAGAGCTAGGGACAGGGTGCCCGACGAGCAGTACTTC
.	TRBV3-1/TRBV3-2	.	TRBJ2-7	CASSQEPGTYEQYF	TGTGCCAGCAGCCAAGAACCGGGGACCTACGAGCAGTACTTC
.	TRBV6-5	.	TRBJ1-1	CASRPDRSSTEAFF	TGTGCCAGCAGACCTGACAGGTCCTCCACTGAAGCTTTCTTT
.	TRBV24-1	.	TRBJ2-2	CATSASRGPNTGELFF	TGTGCCACCAGTGCCTCGAGGGGACCAAACACCGGGGAGCTGTTTTTT
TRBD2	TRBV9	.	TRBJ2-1	CASSVEVAGGPFAEQFF	TGTGCCAGCAGCGTAGAAGTAGCGGGAGGGCCATTTGCCGAGCAGTTCTTC
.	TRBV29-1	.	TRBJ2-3	CSVRGAPDTDTQYF	TGCAGCGTTCGAGGGGCGCCTGACACAGATACGCAGTATTTT
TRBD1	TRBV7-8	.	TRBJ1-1	CASSLGQGNTEAFF	TGTGCCAGCAGCCTAGGACAGGGTAACACTGAAGCTTTCTTT
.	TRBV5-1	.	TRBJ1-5	CASSLGLNQPQHF	TGCGCCAGCAGCTTGGGGTTAAATCAGCCCCAGCATTTT
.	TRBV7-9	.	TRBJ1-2	CASTLHPGQQGGNGYTF	TGTGCCAGCACCCTCCACCCAGGACAGCAAGGGGGTAATGGCTACACCTTC
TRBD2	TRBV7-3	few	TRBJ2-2	CASSLGLAGGTGELFF	TGTGCCAGCAGCTTAGGGCTAGCGGGAGGTACCGGGGAGCTGTTTTTT
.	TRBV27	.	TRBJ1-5	CASSLQGSNQPQHF	TGTGCCAGCAGTTTACAGGGATCAAATCAGCCCCAGCATTTT
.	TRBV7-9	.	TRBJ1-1	CASSLVEITEAFF	TGTGCCAGCAGCTTAGTAGAGATAACTGAAGCTTTCTTT
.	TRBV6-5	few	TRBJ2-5	CASSYADRPETQYF	TGTGCCAGCAGTTACGCCGACAGGCCAGAGACCCAGTACTTC
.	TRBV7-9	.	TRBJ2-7	CASSPRNSSYEQYF	TGTGCCAGCAGCCCCCGGAACAGCTCCTACGAGCAGTACTTC
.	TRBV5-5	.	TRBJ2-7	CASSLGHRTAPYEQYF	TGTGCCAGCAGCTTGGGGCACAGGACCGCTCCCTACGAGCAGTACTTC
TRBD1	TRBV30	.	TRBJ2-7	CAWNDRVSYEQYF	TGTGCCTGGAATGACAGGGTGTCCTACGAGCAGTACTTC
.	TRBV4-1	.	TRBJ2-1	CASSQDSREQFF	TGCGCCAGCAGCCAAGATTCTCGGGAGCAGTTCTTC
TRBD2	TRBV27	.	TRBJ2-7	CASSLVGGGWGEQYF	TGTGCCAGCAGTTTGGTTGGGGGGGGATGGGGTGAGCAGTACTTC
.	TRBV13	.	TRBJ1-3	CASLSVAQGNTIYF	TGTGCCAGCCTAAGCGTGGCGCAGGGCAACACCATATATTTT
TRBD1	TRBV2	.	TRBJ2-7	CASSGRTGQPYEQYF	TGTGCCAGCAGTGGAAGGACAGGGCAACCCTACGAGCAGTACTTC
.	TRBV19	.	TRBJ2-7	CASTPGNPYEQYF	TGTGCCAGTACCCCCGGGAACCCCTACGAGCAGTACTTC
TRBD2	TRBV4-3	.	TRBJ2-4	CASSQELGTSGNF	TGCGCCAGCAGCCAAGAATTGGGGACTAGCGGGAACTTC
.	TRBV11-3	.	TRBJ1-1	CASSVTEEAFF	TGTGCCAGCAGCGTAACAGAAGAAGCTTTCTTT
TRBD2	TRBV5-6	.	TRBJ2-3	CASSPGLAGGPDTQYF	TGTGCCAGCAGCCCGGGACTAGCGGGAGGCCCAGATACGCAGTATTTT
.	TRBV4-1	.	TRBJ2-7	CASSQEITGWIEQYF	TGCGCCAGCAGCCAAGAAATCACAGGGTGGATCGAGCAGTACTTC
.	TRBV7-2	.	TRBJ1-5	CASSLVGNQPQHF	TGTGCCAGCAGCTTAGTAGGTAATCAGCCCCAGCATTTT
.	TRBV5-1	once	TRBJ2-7	CASSLESYEQYF	TGCGCCAGCAGCTTGGAATCCTACGAGCAGTACTTC
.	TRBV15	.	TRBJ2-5	CATSRDWGGEETQYF	TGTGCCACCAGCAGAGATTGGGGTGGTGAGGAGACCCAGTACTTC
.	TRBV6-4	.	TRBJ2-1	CASSDSPKVTSSYNEQFF	TGTGCCAGCAGTGACTCCCCCAAAGTAACCAGCTCCTACAATGAGCAGTTCTTC